Below, 30 T cell receptor beta chains from the same sample are listed, as sequenced in a study of cytomegalovirus exposure and HLA in healthy donors. The PCR contained 60 Vbeta and 13 Jbeta primers. Assay: immunoSEQ multiplex PCR; the TCRdb copy retains only in-frame clones and omits some. The sample shows 130,000 or so clones, and 1.7% sits with its ten largest clones. The sequenced sample consisted of PBMCs. The receptors originated from a man between 18 and 35 years old in good health and CMV-seronegative.

The chain combines TRBV10-3 with TRBJ1-3, with 7 bases fitting TRBD1. This CDR3 comprises 15 residues. J gave up 4 bases and V 7 bases, and 10 bases lay outside the gene matches. Germline CDR1 is ENHRY and CDR2 is SYGVKD. Here the CDR3 DNA reads TGTGCCATCACTCGTAGTCAGGGGGGCGGAAACACCATATATTTT. It is translated as CAITRSQGGGNTIYF.

V and J are TRBV5-5 and TRBJ2-7; 9 bases fit TRBD2. The CDR3 is made up of 16 amino acids. J lost 3 bases, V lost 4 bases, and 11 bases had no gene match. The V gene's germline CDR1 is SGHKS and CDR2 YYEKEE (reference sequence). CDR3 coding DNA: TGTGCCAGCAGCACTCGGACAAGACTAGCGGTCTACGAGCAGTACTTC. It encodes CASSTRTRLAVYEQYF.

V and J are TRBV28 and TRBJ1-1; 7 nucleotides line up with TRBD1. In germline, CDR1 is MDHEN, CDR2 SYDVKM. V gave up 6 bases and J gave up 0 bases; unmatched junction bases: 7. The CDR3 has 15 residues. CDR3 nucleotides: TGTGCCAGCAGCCCCGAGACAGGGATGAACACTGAAGCTTTCTTT. Its translation is CASSPETGMNTEAFF. The variable domain in full, with the rest retrieved from reference TRBV28 and TRBJ1-1, is DVKVTQSSRYLVKRTGEKVFLECVQDMDHENMFWYRQDPGLGLRLIYFSYDVKMKEKGDIPEGYSVSREKKERFSLILESASTNQTSMYLCASSPETGMNTEAFFGQGTRLTVV.

CDR3: CASSLRDRERLFF. For the CDR3, the DNA is TGTGCCAGCAGTCTCCGGGACAGGGAGAGACTGTTTTTT. The rearrangement links TRBV28 to TRBJ1-4; 9 bases map to TRBD1. After removal of 5 bases from V and 13 bases from J, the junction contained 8 bases not matched to a gene. The CDR3 is 13 residues long. Per the germline V gene, CDR1 is MDHEN and CDR2 is SYDVKM.

The chain combines TRBV7-3 with TRBJ2-3; D might be TRBD1 (5 bases). V was cut by 7 bases and J by 1 base, with 15 bases left in between. Germline V gene lookup returns CDR1 SGHTA and CDR2 FQGTGA. This CDR3 comprises 15 residues. This CDR3 reads CASTPNDRRTDTQYF. The CDR3 coding sequence is TGTGCCAGCACCCCCAACGACAGACGCACAGATACGCAGTATTTT.

The chain is built from TRBV4-3 and TRBJ1-3, with no clear D. V gave up 3 bases and J gave up 0 bases, with 12 bases separating them. The length of the CDR3 is 16 residues. Germline V gene sequence: CDR1 LGHNA, CDR2 YSLEER. CDR3 in amino acids: CASSQVTQSSGNTIYF. The CDR3 DNA reads TGCGCCAGCAGCCAGGTCACACAGAGCTCTGGAAACACCATATATTTT.

The gene calls are TRBV5-6 and TRBJ2-1; 7 nucleotides align to TRBD1. Germline loops: CDR1 SGHDT, CDR2 YYEEEE. The CDR3 is 13 amino acids. The ends lost 2 bases at V and 8 bases at J; junction bases unmatched: 4. CDR3 nucleotide sequence: TGTGCCAGCAGCTTTAAAGGGGGCGATGAGCAGTTCTTC. Its translation: CASSFKGGDEQFF.

The chain employs TRBV28 and TRBJ2-1; a possible D gene is TRBD2 (5 bases). V lost 8 bases and J lost 2, with 10 bases in between. From germline, CDR1 is MDHEN and CDR2 SYDVKM. The CDR3 has 13 amino acids. This CDR3 is CASGERPYNEQFF. Here the CDR3 DNA reads TGTGCCAGCGGGGAGCGGCCCTACAATGAGCAGTTCTTC. Looking up the rest from reference TRBV28 and TRBJ2-1 gives the full variable domain: DVKVTQSSRYLVKRTGEKVFLECVQDMDHENMFWYRQDPGLGLRLIYFSYDVKMKEKGDIPEGYSVSREKKERFSLILESASTNQTSMYLCASGERPYNEQFFGPGTRLTVL.

The chain is built from TRBV7-8 and TRBJ2-5; D might be TRBD1 (6 bases). Germline CDR1 reads SGHVS; CDR2 reads FQNEAQ. Trimming removed 5 bases at V and 9 bases at J, with 13 bases between. CDR3 size: 12 residues. CDR3 sequence: CASSDLTGPQYF. As DNA, the CDR3 is TGTGCCAGCAGCGACCTAACAGGGCCCCAGTACTTC.

The genes are TRBV19 and TRBJ1-1; 7 nucleotides line up with TRBD1. Losses at the gene ends were 4 bases for V and 4 bases for J; bases not matched to a gene: 15. This CDR3 spans 17 amino acids. CDR1 is LNHDA and CDR2 is SQIVND in the germline V gene (reference sequence). The CDR3 region is CASSRLGQKAGSTEAFF. In DNA, the CDR3 is TGTGCCAGTAGTAGGTTGGGACAGAAAGCAGGGAGCACTGAAGCTTTCTTT.

The rearrangement uses TRBV9 and TRBJ1-5; 8 bases align to TRBD1. Germline values: CDR1 SGDLS, CDR2 YYNGEE. J lost 8 bases, V lost 4 bases, and 5 bases had no gene match. The CDR3 contains 13 residues. The CDR3 spells CASSHTGGEPQHF. CDR3 sequence (DNA): TGTGCCAGCAGCCACACAGGGGGAGAGCCCCAGCATTTT.

The chain links TRBV7-7 to TRBJ1-1; D gene unclear. V was clipped by 5 bases and J by 0 bases, with 16 bases between them. The germline CDR1 and CDR2 sequences are SSHAT and FNYEAQ (reference sequence). This CDR3 comprises 16 residues. CDR3 DNA sequence: TGTGCCAGCAGCCCTAACCCTTTTAACTTGAACACTGAAGCTTTCTTT. Translated: CASSPNPFNLNTEAFF.

The CDR3 DNA reads TGTGAAGGCGGGCCCTGTATGTGGGAGCAGTACTTC. Encoded protein: CEGGPCMWEQYF. The V and J genes are TRBV19 and TRBJ2-7, with D tentatively TRBD2 (5 bases). This CDR3 is 12 amino acids long. Germline-derived CDR1 and CDR2 are LNHDA and SQIVND (reference sequence).

The chain is built from TRBV7-3 and TRBJ2-1; TRBD2 is a possible D gene (5 bases). The germline V gene encodes CDR1 SGHTA and CDR2 FQGTGA. CDR3 length equals 14 residues. V was shortened by 2 bases and J by 6 bases, with 11 bases between the two germline ends. The CDR3 nucleotides are TGTGCCAGCAGCTTATTCGCTAGCTTCAATGAGCAGTTCTTC. It is translated as CASSLFASFNEQFF.

The chain couples TRBV5-1 to TRBJ2-5, with 9 positions matching TRBD2. J lost 3 bases, V lost 2 bases, and 5 bases had no gene match. This CDR3 spans 15 amino acids. From germline, CDR1 is SGHRS and CDR2 YFSETQ. The CDR3 reads CASSFTTSGKETQYF. CDR3 nucleotide sequence: TGCGCCAGCAGCTTTACGACTAGCGGAAAAGAGACCCAGTACTTC.

The chain recombines TRBV27 with TRBJ2-1; D is perhaps TRBD2 (5 bases). Deletions cut 3 bases from V and 0 bases from J, with 18 bases between. CDR1 and CDR2 from the germline V gene are MNHEY and SMNVEV (reference sequence). The CDR3 consists of 18 residues. CDR3 protein: CASSLVGAVISSYNEQFF. CDR3 nucleotides: TGTGCCAGCAGTTTGGTTGGAGCGGTTATTAGCTCCTACAATGAGCAGTTCTTC.

V is TRBV19 and J is TRBJ2-2, with 7 bases lining up with TRBD1. CDR3 length: 16 residues. Trimming at V came to 3 bases and at J to 2 bases, leaving 6 bases not matched to a gene. The germline CDR1 and CDR2 sequences are LNHDA and SQIVND (reference sequence). The CDR3 here is CASSIRDRPNTGELFF. CDR3 bases: TGTGCCAGTAGTATCCGGGACAGACCTAACACCGGGGAGCTGTTTTTT.

The chain couples TRBV15 to TRBJ1-4; D remains unclear. Germline V gene data show CDR1 as LNHNV and CDR2 as YYDKDF (reference sequence). V lost 0 bases to trimming and J lost 5 bases, with 10 bases between them. CDR3 length: 15 amino acids. CDR3 bases: TGTGCCACCAGCAGAGATCGTCCGTTAAATGAAAAACTGTTTTTT. Residues: CATSRDRPLNEKLFF. Filled out from reference TRBV15 and TRBJ1-4, the complete variable domain reads DAMVIQNPRYQVTQFGKPVTLSCSQTLNHNVMYWYQQKSSQAPKLLFHYYDKDFNNEADTPDNFQSRRPNTSFCFLDIRSPGLGDTAMYLCATSRDRPLNEKLFFGSGTQLSVL.

The chain combines TRBV4-1 with TRBJ2-2; D possibly corresponds to TRBD2 (5 bases). The V end was cut by 1 base, the J end by 4 bases, with 13 bases between. Germline CDR1 MGHRA, CDR2 YSYEKL. The CDR3 is 16 amino acids. The CDR3 DNA follows: TGCGCCAGCAGCCAAGGGCGGGCAACGGGCACCGGGGAGCTGTTTTTT. It translates to CASSQGRATGTGELFF.

V and J are TRBV5-1 and TRBJ2-1; the match to TRBD2 covers 10 bases. The V segment lost 2 bases and the J segment 6 bases; nucleotides outside the gene matches: 2. Germline CDR1 SGHRS, CDR2 YFSETQ. CDR3 length: 14 amino acids. CDR3 bases: TGCGCCAGCAGCTTTTCTAGCGGGAGCAATGAGCAGTTCTTC. Its translation is CASSFSSGSNEQFF.

This rearrangement joins TRBV4-3 to TRBJ2-3; 8 bases agree with TRBD1. CDR1 is LGHNA and CDR2 is YSLEER in the germline V gene. There are 16 residues in the CDR3. Losses at the gene ends were 4 bases for V and 5 bases for J; bases not matched to a gene: 11. The DNA of the CDR3 is TGCGCCAGCAGCCGCGGACAGGGTGGGTTCGAAGATACGCAGTATTTT. Translating it yields CASSRGQGGFEDTQYF.

Here the CDR3 reads CASSSDYRSGELFF. The CDR3 DNA reads as TGTGCCAGCAGCTCGGACTACAGATCTGGGGAGCTGTTTTTT. The chain employs TRBV7-9 and TRBJ2-2; D perhaps matches TRBD2 (6 bases). From germline, CDR1 is SEHNR and CDR2 FQNEAQ (reference sequence). V was trimmed by 4 bases and J by 8 bases, leaving 14 bases between them. The CDR3 runs 14 residues.

The rearrangement joins TRBV27 to TRBJ2-6, with 9 bases aligning to TRBD1. CDR1 MNHEY and CDR2 SMNVEV come from the germline V gene (reference sequence). This CDR3 contains 17 residues. The junction had 6 bases not matched to a gene; V was cut back by 6 bases and J by 0 bases. The CDR3 protein is CASRPGQGFSGANVLTF. CDR3 sequence (DNA): TGTGCCAGCAGACCGGGACAGGGTTTCTCTGGGGCCAACGTCCTGACTTTC.

The chain recombines TRBV5-1 with TRBJ2-3; 9 nucleotides agree with TRBD2. Germline assignment: CDR1 SGHRS and CDR2 YFSETQ. Trimming took 3 bases from V and 6 from J; bases not matched to a gene: 11. This CDR3 comprises 16 residues. CDR3 nucleotides: TGCGCCAGCAGCTCCCCTAGCGGGGCCCCGTTTGATACGCAGTATTTT. Amino acids: CASSSPSGAPFDTQYF.

The J gene is TRBJ2-3, the V gene TRBV7-2, with 7 bases fitting TRBD2. CDR1 SGHTA and CDR2 FQGNSA come from the germline V gene. The CDR3 runs to 15 residues. The ends lost 5 bases at V and 5 bases at J; junction bases unmatched: 10. CDR3 nucleotide sequence: TGTGCCAGCAGCCCCCTAGGCGGGAGAGGAGATACGCAGTATTTT. Protein sequence: CASSPLGGRGDTQYF. Full variable domain (remainder filled in from reference TRBV7-2 and TRBJ2-3): GAGVSQSPSNKVTEKGKDVELRCDPISGHTALYWYRQSLGQGLEFLIYFQGNSAPDKSGLPSDRFSAERTGGSVSTLTIQRTQQEDSAVYLCASSPLGGRGDTQYFGPGTRLTVL.

This chain connects TRBV2 to TRBJ1-2; D gene ambiguous. Germline loops: CDR1 SNHLY, CDR2 FYNNEI. This CDR3 contains 13 residues. The V end lost 0 bases, the J end lost 8 bases, and 10 bases lay between the germline ends. CDR3 loop: CASSEATARGYTF. The DNA for the CDR3 is TGTGCCAGCAGTGAAGCGACTGCTAGAGGCTACACCTTC.

The chain is built from TRBV6-5 and TRBJ2-3; TRBD2 matches 8 bases. The germline CDR1 and CDR2 sequences are MNHEY and SVGAGI. CDR3 length: 15 residues. V shed 5 bases and J 6 bases; nucleotides not matched to a gene: 10. CDR3 region: CASSGDSGAPDTQYF. CDR3 nucleotides: TGTGCCAGCAGTGGGGATAGCGGGGCCCCGGATACGCAGTATTTT.

The chain links TRBV11-2 to TRBJ1-1; D is uncertain. CDR1 and CDR2 (germline): SGHAT, FQNNGV. Trimming removed 1 base from V and 4 bases from J, with 16 bases in between. The CDR3 is 16 amino acids. This CDR3 reads CASSLGVIPWSTEAFF. The CDR3 DNA reads TGTGCCAGCAGCTTAGGGGTCATCCCGTGGAGCACTGAAGCTTTCTTT.

As concerns this clone: Sequence at one end of the junction differs from germline and may be a read error. The V call is TRBV7-7, the J call TRBJ2-5, with TRBD1 as a possible D gene (6 bases). Germline V gene sequence: CDR1 SSHAT, CDR2 FNYEAQ (reference sequence). The CDR3 runs to 13 residues. CDR3 coding DNA: TGTGCTAGCAGCTTGCAGGGGACAGAGACCCAGTACTTC. It is translated as CASSLQGTETQYF.

The J gene is TRBJ1-3, the V gene TRBV4-3, with D perhaps TRBD1 (5 bases). Trimming removed 1 base from V and 2 bases from J, with 24 bases in between. The CDR3 has 20 residues. CDR1 and CDR2 from the germline V gene are LGHNA and YSLEER. For the CDR3, the DNA is TGCGCCAGCAGCCAAGCGTCCATCGGGGGAACTATCTCTGCTGGAAACACCATATATTTT. Translation gives CASSQASIGGTISAGNTIYF.